Following are 5 T cell receptor beta chains from one sample sequenced in a study of Tregs in tolerant kidney transplant recipients. This table comes from immunoSEQ multiplex PCR, and its TCRdb copy is limited to in-frame clones, with some not included. The sample carries approximately 98,000 clones, roughly 89% recorded once. The source was CD4+ T cells from blood, collected before the transplant. These receptors originate from a human donor who received a combined kidney and bone marrow transplant.

The chain combines TRBV6-1 with TRBJ2-7; possibly TRBD2 for D (5 bases). Per the germline V gene, CDR1 is MNHNS and CDR2 is SASEGT. V was trimmed by 5 bases and J by 4 bases, leaving 9 bases between them. The CDR3 covers 12 residues. The CDR3 DNA follows: TGTGCCAGCAGTTTACGGACTTACGAGCAGTACTTC. It yields the protein CASSLRTYEQYF.

J is TRBJ2-1 and V is TRBV19; the match to TRBD1 covers 7 bases. V lost 6 bases to trimming and J lost 2 bases; unmatched junction nucleotides: 7. The CDR3 consists of 15 residues. Germline CDR1 LNHDA, CDR2 SQIVND (reference sequence). In DNA form, the CDR3 reads TGTGCCAGTAGGGGGCCGGGACAGCCCTACAATGAGCAGTTCTTC. Amino acids: CASRGPGQPYNEQFF.

J is TRBJ2-7 and V is TRBV28, with D possibly TRBD1 on 6 matching bases. The CDR3 spans 15 residues. V lost 2 bases to trimming and J lost 4 bases, with 15 bases between them. The germline V gene encodes CDR1 MDHEN and CDR2 SYDVKM. Here the CDR3 DNA reads TGTGCCAGCAGTTTAAGGGCCCCCGGACAGTACGAGCAGTACTTC. This translates into CASSLRAPGQYEQYF.

The chain is built from TRBV5-1 and TRBJ1-2; no clear D. Trimming pared 5 bases from V and 8 bases from J, leaving 16 bases between. The CDR3 is made up of 13 amino acids. Germline values: CDR1 SGHRS, CDR2 YFSETQ. The CDR3 nucleotides read TGCGCCAGCAGTCCTGACTCCCAGTGGGGCTACACCTTC. Translating gives CASSPDSQWGYTF.

CDR3 nucleotides: TGTGCCAGCAGCTTGGCGGGCCAGGGGGCCTACGAGCAGTACTTC. Protein: CASSLAGQGAYEQYF. The J gene is TRBJ2-7, the V gene TRBV5-5, with TRBD1 matching over 7 bases. The CDR3 consists of 15 residues. Germline V gene data show CDR1 as SGHKS and CDR2 as YYEKEE (reference sequence). V shed 0 bases, J shed 2 bases, and the junction held 5 bases outside the gene matches.